This T cell receptor (beta chain) was captured by sequencing in a study of CD8 T cells in ankylosing spondylitis. General study points: Among TCR beta sequences, a motif of several highly homologous variants appeared characteristic of ankylosing spondylitis blood.

The V end lost 8 bases, the J end lost 0 bases, and 17 bases lay between the germline ends. This CDR3 contains 16 residues. Per the germline V gene, CDR1 is MGHRA and CDR2 is YSYEKL. This clonotype showed up many times. What it binds is unknown. Each CDR3 protein gets one entry after TCRdb re-called the 5' RACE reads with MiXCR. The data contain roughly 97,000 distinct CDR3 sequences, about 8.5% of them singletons. J is TRBJ1-5 and V is TRBV4-1; D gene unclear. The sequence derives from a male donor with ankylosing spondylitis or in good health (not recorded which). Source material: blood, either unsorted or a sorted T cell fraction (not recorded which). The CDR3 DNA reads TGCGCCAGCGCGGTACAGAATGGGTATAGCAATCAGCCCCAGCATTTT. Translated, it gives CASAVQNGYSNQPQHF.